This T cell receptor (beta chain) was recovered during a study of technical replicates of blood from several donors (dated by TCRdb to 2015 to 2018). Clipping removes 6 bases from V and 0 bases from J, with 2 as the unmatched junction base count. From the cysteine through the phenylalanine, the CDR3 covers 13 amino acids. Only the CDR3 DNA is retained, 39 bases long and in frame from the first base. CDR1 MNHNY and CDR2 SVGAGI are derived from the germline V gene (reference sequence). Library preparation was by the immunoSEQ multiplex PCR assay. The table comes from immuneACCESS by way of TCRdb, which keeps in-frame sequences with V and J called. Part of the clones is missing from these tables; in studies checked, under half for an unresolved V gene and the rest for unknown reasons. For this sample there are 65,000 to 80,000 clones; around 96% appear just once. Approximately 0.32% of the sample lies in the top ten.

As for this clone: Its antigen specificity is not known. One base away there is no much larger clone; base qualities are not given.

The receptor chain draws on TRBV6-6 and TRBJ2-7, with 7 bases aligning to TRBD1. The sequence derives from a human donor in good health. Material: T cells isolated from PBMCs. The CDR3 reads CASSWDSSYEQYF. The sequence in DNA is TGTGCCAGCAGCTGGGACAGCTCCTACGAGCAGTACTTC.